Detailed here is one T cell receptor beta chain. Its target is not known. Use of 60 Vbeta and 13 Jbeta primers characterized the PCR. How the authors handled the data: Later reanalysis found approximately 80 million unique TCR beta chains, roughly 10 million of them shared. TCRdb's table, derived via immunoSEQ multiplex PCR, lists solely in-frame clones and lacks some. The V and J calls and clone size are taken from that table; D and trimming were inferred from the DNA. The table has 90,000 to 120,000 clones, roughly 87% seen once; the top ten hold about 2.5%. V shed 4 bases and J shed 2 bases, with 8 bases lying between them. This CDR3 has 14 residues. Germline CDR1 reads MNHEY; CDR2 reads SVGAGI. The data originate from a study of cytomegalovirus exposure and HLA in healthy donors. Findings and limits, study-wide: Productive rates of about 87% or about 30% were seen for most TCR beta V segments in an earlier analysis. Cytomegalovirus-associated TCR beta chains were listed, numbering around 150. In a later analysis, about 17,000 TCR beta sequences were associated with HLA alleles at 0.05 false discovery rate.

The chain combines TRBV6-5 with TRBJ1-4; a weak D match, TRBD1 (6 bases). This sequence was found in a man in his thirties or forties in good health and CMV-seropositive. The sample was PBMCs. CDR3: CASSSGATNEKLFF. The CDR3 region has the DNA TGTGCCAGCAGTTCAGGGGCGACTAATGAAAAACTGTTTTTT.